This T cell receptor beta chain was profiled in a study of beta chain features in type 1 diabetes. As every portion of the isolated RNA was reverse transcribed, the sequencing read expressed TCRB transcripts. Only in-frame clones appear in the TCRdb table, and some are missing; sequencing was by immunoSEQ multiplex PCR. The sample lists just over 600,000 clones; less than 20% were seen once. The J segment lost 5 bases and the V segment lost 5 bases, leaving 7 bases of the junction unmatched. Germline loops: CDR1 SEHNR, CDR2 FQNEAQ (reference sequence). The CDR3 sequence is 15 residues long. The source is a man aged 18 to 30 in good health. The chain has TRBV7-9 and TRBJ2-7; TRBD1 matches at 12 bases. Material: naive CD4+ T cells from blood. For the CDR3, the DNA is TGTGCCAGCAGCCTCCGGGACAGGGGGCGGCACGAGCAGTACTTC. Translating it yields CASSLRDRGRHEQYF. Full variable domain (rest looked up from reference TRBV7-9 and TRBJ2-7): DTGVSQNPRHKITKRGQNVTFRCDPISEHNRLYWYRQTLGQGPEFLTYFQNEAQLEKSRLLSDRFSAERPKGSFSTLEIQRTEQGDSAMYLCASSLRDRGRHEQYFGPGTRLTVT.